This T cell receptor beta chain was captured by sequencing in a study of a mutant IDH1 vaccine in newly diagnosed glioma. The wider study: Sex distribution of treated patients was about 62% male and roughly 40% female; mean age was around 40 years. Before enrollment, patients got radiotherapy alone, temozolomide alone, or mostly the combination.

Concerning this clone: Its antigen is still unknown.

The CDR3 runs to 11 residues. V lost 1 base and J lost 12, with 10 bases in between. CDR1 is SEHNR and CDR2 is FQNEAQ in the germline V gene (reference sequence). The method was immunoSEQ multiplex PCR; TCRdb's version includes in-frame clones alone and lacks a portion of them. In the table there are 60,000 to 70,000 clones, around four fifths of which are singletons. Stated time point: week 47, end of study. A single vaccine dose contained 300 ug of mutant IDH1 20-mer peptide, and topical imiquimod was used with it. Each donor presented with a new WHO grade 3 or 4 astrocytoma that tested IDH1-mutant and showed ATRX loss.

The rearrangement joins TRBV7-9 to TRBJ2-7; D unresolved. This TCR derives from a man younger than 40 with glioma. This sample comprised PBMCs, obtained from a glioma patient whose treatment included an IDH1 peptide vaccine. CDR3 DNA sequence: TGTGCCAGCAGCTTAGGTTCCGCCCTGTACTTC. Protein: CASSLGSALYF.